Below, one T cell receptor beta chain is given with its context. The sample is drawn from a study of regulatory T cells in long-lasting Graves disease. iRepertoire HTBI primers and Arm-PCR of CDR3 regions built TCR beta libraries. TCRdb reprocessed the multiplex PCR reads via MiXCR and lists one record per CDR3 protein. The sample includes about 560,000 distinct CDR3 sequences, about 15% of them seen just once. Germline V gives CDR1 MDHEN, CDR2 SYDVKM. The V end was cut by 3 bases, the J end by 5 bases, with 14 bases between. The CDR3 contains 14 residues. Time point reported: newly diagnosed GD, antithyroid drugs for less than 3 months. There was RNA extracted from PBMCs, and the TCR library was made from it. This sample also belongs to another study, concerning T cells in Graves' hyperthyroidism and ophthalmopathy. That paper states: HTBI primers drove first-round RT-PCR of the TCR CDR3.

V gene TRBV28 combines with J gene TRBJ2-7, with D hard to call. Sequences were derived from peripheral blood mononuclear cells (PBMCs), sampled at new diagnosis, from a patient treated with antithyroid drugs. The TCR sequence derives from a man aged 18-30 years with Graves disease. This CDR3 reads CASSLVPWFDEQYF. CDR3 nucleotides: TGTGCCAGCAGTTTGGTACCTTGGTTCGACGAGCAGTACTTC. The variable domain in full, with the rest retrieved from reference TRBV28 and TRBJ2-7, is DVKVTQSSRYLVKRTGEKVFLECVQDMDHENMFWYRQDPGLGLRLIYFSYDVKMKEKGDIPEGYSVSREKKERFSLILESASTNQTSMYLCASSLVPWFDEQYFGPGTRLTVT.